The TCR beta chain under discussion was sequenced for a study of T cell responses to AZD1222 COVID-19 vaccine. The data were produced by immunoSEQ multiplex PCR, yet TCRdb's version contains in-frame clones alone and is incomplete. This sample has fewer than 150,000 clones; over 80% occur once, and the top ten carry roughly 7%. The sequences come from peripheral blood, collected 28 days after the second AZD1222 dose. The sequence came from an adult who received the AZD1222 COVID-19 vaccine.

The CDR3, as DNA: TGTGCCAGCAGCCTAGACGGGGGGAACTATGGCTACACCTTC. Its translation is CASSLDGGNYGYTF. The rearrangement uses TRBV7-9 and TRBJ1-2, with D possibly matching TRBD1 (5 bases). CDR3 length equals 14 residues. CDR1 and CDR2 from the germline V gene are SEHNR and FQNEAQ (reference sequence). Trimming stripped 5 bases from V and 2 bases from J, with 12 bases between.